This T cell receptor (beta chain) was captured by sequencing in a study of Ad26.COV2.S vaccination and SARS-CoV-2 variants. General study findings and limits: Responses of T cells in total may have been underestimated by the TCR breadth and depth analyses.

V was shortened by 4 bases and J by 0 bases, with 11 bases between the two germline ends. Germline CDR1 and CDR2: SEHNR and FQNEAQ (reference sequence). The CDR3 length is 15 residues. Indicated treatment: 19 received Ad26.COV2.S at low or high dose, single or two shots; five or six received placebo; per-sample allocation not given. Specimen acquisition occurred on day 63 following the initial vaccine or placebo injection. Generated by immunoSEQ multiplex PCR, the TCRdb table keeps only in-frame clones and is missing some. This repertoire shows around 450,000 clones, around 87% found once; its top ten account for about 3.5%. As concerns this clone: The antigen remains undetermined.

The receptor's source is a person between 18 and 60 years old who received the Ad26.COV2.S COVID-19 vaccine or a placebo. The specimen comprised peripheral blood, sampled in a trial of Ad26.COV2.S vaccine versus placebo. The chain recombines TRBV7-9 with TRBJ2-3, with D uncertain. CDR3 sequence reads: CASSYRTPSTDTQYF. Here the CDR3 DNA reads TGTGCCAGCAGCTACCGAACACCTAGCACAGATACGCAGTATTTT. The whole variable domain, filled in from reference TRBV7-9 and TRBJ2-3, reads DTGVSQNPRHKITKRGQNVTFRCDPISEHNRLYWYRQTLGQGPEFLTYFQNEAQLEKSRLLSDRFSAERPKGSFSTLEIQRTEQGDSAMYLCASSYRTPSTDTQYFGPGTRLTVL.